The text below deals with one TCR beta chain. Its specificity is unknown. V was clipped by 6 bases and J by 2 bases, with 8 bases between them. Germline assignment: CDR1 SQVTM and CDR2 ANQGSEA. The CDR3 has 11 residues. This entry comes from a study of beta chain features in type 1 diabetes. General study findings and limits: TCRB CDR3s from Type 1 diabetes patients were moderately but significantly shorter in all four CD4+ subsets.

Expressed TCRB transcripts were sequenced because the isolated RNA had all been reverse transcribed beforehand. Profiling relied on immunoSEQ multiplex PCR, and the TCRdb table lists in-frame clones only, not all of them. The sample shows under 300,000 clones, around 13% of them seen only once. Sequencing was performed on naive CD4+ T cells from blood. The chain employs TRBV29-1 and TRBJ2-7, with D maybe TRBD1 (6 bases). This clonotype was sampled from a young man with type 1 diabetes. In DNA form, the CDR3 reads TGCAGCGTCAGGGGCGCCTACGAGCAGTACTTC. Translated: CSVRGAYEQYF.